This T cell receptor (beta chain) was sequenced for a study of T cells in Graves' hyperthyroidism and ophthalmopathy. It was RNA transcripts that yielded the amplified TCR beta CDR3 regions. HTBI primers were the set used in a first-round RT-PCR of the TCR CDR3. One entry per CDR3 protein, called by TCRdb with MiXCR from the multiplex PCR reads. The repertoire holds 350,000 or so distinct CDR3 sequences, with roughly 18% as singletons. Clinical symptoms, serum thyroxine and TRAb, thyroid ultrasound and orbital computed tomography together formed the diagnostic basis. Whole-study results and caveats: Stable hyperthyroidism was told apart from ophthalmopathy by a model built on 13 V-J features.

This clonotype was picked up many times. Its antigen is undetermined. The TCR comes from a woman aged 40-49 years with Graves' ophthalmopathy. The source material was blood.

The CDR3 region is CASSLMGEGSNTEAFF. The CDR3 DNA sequence: TGTGCCAGCAGTTTAATGGGGGAGGGGTCGAACACTGAAGCTTTCTTT. The rearrangement links TRBV28 to TRBJ1-1; weak D call: TRBD1 (5 bases). The CDR3 has 16 residues. The germline V and J ends were trimmed by 2 bases and 1 base, with 14 bases remaining between them. Per germline, CDR1 MDHEN and CDR2 SYDVKM.